The 21 T cell receptor beta chains presented below share a single source sample, sequenced in a study of T-cell reconstitution after alpha-beta-depleted transplantation in children. Unique molecular identifiers were built into the TCRbeta library. TCRdb re-called the PCR reads through MiXCR, storing one row per CDR3 protein. Of 400,000 to 500,000 distinct CDR3 sequences detected, approximately 11% appear once; the ten largest clones hold 4.5% to 7%. The sample was PBMCs from the stem cell graft donor, taken from the stem cell graft. These receptors were collected from a human donor who donated a stem cell graft to a child with acute myeloid leukemia.

The table lists this clonotype with a few counts. The chain uses TRBV27 and TRBJ2-1, with 13 nucleotides matching TRBD2. Germline V CDR1 and CDR2: MNHEY, SMNVEV (reference sequence). V shed 5 bases and J 10 bases; nucleotides not matched to a gene: 2. The CDR3 covers 13 residues. The CDR3 DNA reads TGTGCCAGCAGTAAGGGACTAGCGGGAGAGCAGTTCTTC. As protein: CASSKGLAGEQFF.

This clonotype was observed at least ten times. The chain recombines TRBV29-1 with TRBJ2-1; 11 bases fit TRBD2. CDR1 is SQVTM, CDR2 ANQGSEA, per germline. CDR3 length equals 15 residues. Trimming took 3 bases from V and 6 from J; bases not matched to a gene: 7. The CDR3, as DNA: TGCAGCGTTGAGGCTGGGACTAGCGGTAGCAATGAGCAGTTCTTC. Translated: CSVEAGTSGSNEQFF.

This chain links TRBV7-9 with TRBJ2-1; TRBD2 matches at 8 bases. V lost 6 bases, J lost 0 bases, and 7 bases stayed unmatched. Per germline, CDR1 SEHNR and CDR2 FQNEAQ (reference sequence). This CDR3 is built from 16 residues. The CDR3 spells CASRHTSGSSYNEQFF. The CDR3 region has the DNA TGTGCCAGCAGGCATACTAGCGGAAGCTCCTACAATGAGCAGTTCTTC.

V and J are TRBV6-1 and TRBJ2-3; 14 positions agree with TRBD2. Trimming took 11 bases from V and 7 from J; bases not matched to a gene: 20. The CDR3 has 18 amino acids. Looked up from germline, CDR1 is MNHNS and CDR2 is SASEGT. The CDR3 protein is CAANSPPGLAGVTYTQYF. The CDR3 nucleotides are TGTGCCGCAAACAGCCCTCCGGGACTAGCGGGAGTTACTTATACGCAGTATTTT.

This clonotype came up many times. The rearrangement links TRBV5-1 to TRBJ1-5; 9 positions match TRBD1. Losses at the gene ends were 4 bases for V and 7 bases for J; bases not matched to a gene: 12. The CDR3 totals 16 residues. The germline CDR1 and CDR2 sequences are SGHRS and YFSETQ. The CDR3 nucleotides are TGCGCCAGCAGCCCCGGAAGTACAGGGGGCAGGCAGCCCCAGCATTTT. Translated, it gives CASSPGSTGGRQPQHF. The entire variable domain, with the rest obtained from reference TRBV5-1 and TRBJ1-5, is as follows: KAGVTQTPRYLIKTRGQQVTLSCSPISGHRSVSWYQQTPGQGLQFLFEYFSETQRNKGNFPGRFSGRQFSNSRSEMNVSTLELGDSALYLCASSPGSTGGRQPQHFGDGTRLSIL.

The sample holds a few counts of this clonotype. The chain carries TRBV20-1 and TRBJ1-4; no clear D gene. Germline CDR1 DFQATT, CDR2 SNEGSKA (reference sequence). CDR3 size: 14 residues. V dropped 4 bases and J dropped 0 bases, with 9 bases sitting between them. The CDR3 protein is CSAKPGTTNEKLFF. The CDR3 region has the DNA TGCAGTGCTAAGCCCGGGACAACTAATGAAAAACTGTTTTTT.

The chain recombines TRBV20-1 with TRBJ2-7; 7 nucleotides agree with TRBD1. The J segment lost 0 bases and the V segment lost 0 bases, leaving 5 bases of the junction unmatched. The CDR3 loop spans 15 amino acids. Germline CDR1 reads DFQATT; CDR2 reads SNEGSKA (reference sequence). The CDR3 spells CSARDPGQTSYEQYF. The CDR3 region has the DNA TGCAGTGCTAGAGATCCGGGACAGACCTCCTACGAGCAGTACTTC.

This clonotype was picked up many times. The genes are TRBV11-2 and TRBJ2-7; TRBD1 or TRBD2 may be the D gene (7 bases each). Germline V lookup: CDR1 SGHAT, CDR2 FQNNGV. This CDR3 has 13 residues. Trimming took 5 bases from V and 7 from J, leaving 15 bases between them. CDR3 coding DNA: TGTGCCAGCAGCCAGGGGGGGCCTTGGGAGCAGTACTTC. Protein: CASSQGGPWEQYF.

The chain employs TRBV11-2 and TRBJ2-2, with 10 positions matching TRBD2. Trimming removed 7 bases from V and 5 bases from J; junction bases left unmatched: 16. Germline V gene data show CDR1 as SGHAT and CDR2 as FQNNGV. The CDR3 runs 18 residues. The CDR3 sequence is CASNPRPAGGRGTGELFF. DNA for the CDR3: TGTGCCAGCAACCCTCGTCCAGCGGGGGGGAGGGGAACCGGGGAGCTGTTTTTT. Filled out from reference TRBV11-2 and TRBJ2-2, the complete variable domain reads EAGVAQSPRYKIIEKRQSVAFWCNPISGHATLYWYQQILGQGPKLLIQFQNNGVVDDSQLPKDRFSAERLKGVDSTLKIQPAKLEDSAVYLCASNPRPAGGRGTGELFFGEGSRLTVL.

The V and J genes are TRBV7-6 and TRBJ2-2; 10 bases line up with TRBD2. CDR1 is SGHVS, CDR2 FNYEAQ, per germline. The CDR3 totals 15 residues. V was pared by 2 bases and J by 4 bases, with 1 base of the junction left unmatched. This chain's CDR3 is CASSLIAGGTGELFF. CDR3 DNA: TGTGCCAGCAGCTTAATAGCGGGGGGCACCGGGGAGCTGTTTTTT. Full variable domain (rest looked up from reference TRBV7-6 and TRBJ2-2): GAGVSQSPRYKVTKRGQDVALRCDPISGHVSLYWYRQALGQGPEFLTYFNYEAQQDKSGLPNDRFSAERPEGSISTLTIQRTEQRDSAMYRCASSLIAGGTGELFFGEGSRLTVL.

This clonotype was counted only a few times. The chain has TRBV25-1 and TRBJ2-7; TRBD1 might be the D (6 bases). The CDR3 consists of 17 residues. Trimming removed 1 base from V and 2 bases from J, with 18 bases in between. CDR1 is MGHDK and CDR2 is SYGVNS in the germline V gene. Here the CDR3 DNA reads TGTGCCAGCAGTGAATCTGGGTACGAAAAGGGGGCCTACGAGCAGTACTTC. Its protein product is CASSESGYEKGAYEQYF.

This clonotype was seen a handful of times. The chain combines TRBV20-1 with TRBJ1-2; 10 bases are a match to TRBD1. The J segment lost 6 bases and the V segment lost 4 bases, leaving 5 bases of the junction unmatched. Germline V lookup: CDR1 DFQATT, CDR2 SNEGSKA (reference sequence). This CDR3 has 13 residues. The CDR3 reads CSATDRGIDGYTF. The CDR3 DNA follows: TGCAGTGCTACGGACAGGGGGATTGATGGCTACACCTTC.

This chain uses TRBV5-1 with TRBJ2-1; 10 nucleotides match TRBD2. The CDR3 is made up of 14 amino acids. J gave up 10 bases and V 0 bases, and 4 bases lay outside the gene matches. Germline lookup yields CDR1 SGHRS and CDR2 YFSETQ. DNA for the CDR3: TGCGCCAGCAGCTTGGAGGGACTAGCGACCGAGCAGTTCTTC. It encodes CASSLEGLATEQFF.

This sequence joins TRBV20-1 and TRBJ2-3; D is unclear. In germline, CDR1 is DFQATT, CDR2 SNEGSKA (reference sequence). With 5 bases removed from V and 0 bases from J, the gap between germline ends came to 12 bases. CDR3 length: 14 amino acids. The CDR3 region is CSADPGISTDTQYF. For the CDR3, the DNA is TGCAGTGCTGACCCTGGAATAAGCACAGATACGCAGTATTTT.

The rearrangement links TRBV4-2 to TRBJ2-7; 11 bases map to TRBD2. Germline V gene sequence: CDR1 LGHNA, CDR2 YNFKEQ. CDR3 length: 18 residues. V lost 4 bases and J lost 2; bases outside the gene matches: 13. The CDR3 sequence: CASSLEQAGTSGPYEQYF. The CDR3 DNA follows: TGTGCCAGCAGCCTCGAGCAGGCCGGGACTAGCGGACCCTACGAGCAGTACTTC.

CDR3 protein: CASSPRQRPGQETQYF. The CDR3, as DNA: TGCGCCAGCAGCCCCAGACAGAGACCCGGCCAAGAGACCCAGTACTTC. The chain employs TRBV5-1 and TRBJ2-5; TRBD1 might be the D (5 bases). CDR1 and CDR2 from the germline V gene are SGHRS and YFSETQ. The CDR3 loop spans 16 amino acids. V was trimmed by 4 bases and J by 1 base, leaving 17 bases between them.

This clonotype appeared a few times. CDR3 nucleotides: TGTGTCGTGGGGACAGCGAACACCGGGGAGCTGTTTTTT. Its translation is CVVGTANTGELFF. The chain carries TRBV28 and TRBJ2-2, with 7 nucleotides matching TRBD1. This CDR3 region has 13 residues. CDR1 and CDR2 (germline): MDHEN, SYDVKM.

The chain links TRBV2 to TRBJ1-1; D possibly corresponds to TRBD1 (5 bases). The germline gives CDR1 SNHLY, CDR2 FYNNEI. This CDR3 region has 12 residues. Trimming removed 3 bases from V and 6 bases from J, with 8 bases in between. CDR3 loop: CASSETGAEAFF. The CDR3 nucleotides read TGTGCCAGCAGTGAGACGGGGGCTGAAGCTTTCTTT. Complete variable domain (other parts from reference TRBV2 and TRBJ1-1): EPEVTQTPSHQVTQMGQEVILRCVPISNHLYFYWYRQILGQKVEFLVSFYNNEISEKSEIFDDQFSVERPDGSNFTLKIRSTKLEDSAMYFCASSETGAEAFFGQGTRLTVV.

V gene TRBV27 combines with J gene TRBJ1-4; 9 nucleotides line up with TRBD1. CDR3 size: 14 residues. The V gene end was trimmed by 5 bases and the J gene end by 10 bases; junction bases not matched to a gene: 8. The V gene's germline CDR1 is MNHEY and CDR2 SMNVEV (reference sequence). The CDR3 loop reads CASSGGQGGGKLFF. In nucleotides, the CDR3 is TGTGCCAGCAGTGGGGGACAGGGAGGAGGAAAACTGTTTTTT.

The chain uses TRBV7-2 and TRBJ1-6, with D perhaps matching TRBD1 (5 bases). Germline values: CDR1 SGHTA, CDR2 FQGNSA. V lost 4 bases, J lost 8 bases, and 9 bases lay in between. The CDR3 has 13 amino acids. CDR3 bases: TGTGCCAGCAGCTCCGTGGGGGATTCACCCCTCCACTTT. It encodes CASSSVGDSPLHF. Full variable domain (missing parts from reference TRBV7-2 and TRBJ1-6): GAGVSQSPSNKVTEKGKDVELRCDPISGHTALYWYRQSLGQGLEFLIYFQGNSAPDKSGLPSDRFSAERTGGSVSTLTIQRTQQEDSAVYLCASSSVGDSPLHFGNGTRLTVT.

This clonotype has at least ten counts. The rearrangement links TRBV9 to TRBJ2-1; 7 bases are a match to TRBD1. The CDR3 totals 16 residues. Germline-derived CDR1 and CDR2 are SGDLS and YYNGEE. Losses at the gene ends were 3 bases for V and 3 bases for J; bases not matched to a gene: 9. CDR3 residues: CASSERRTGNYNEQFF. In nucleotides, the CDR3 is TGTGCCAGCAGCGAAAGACGGACAGGCAACTACAATGAGCAGTTCTTC.